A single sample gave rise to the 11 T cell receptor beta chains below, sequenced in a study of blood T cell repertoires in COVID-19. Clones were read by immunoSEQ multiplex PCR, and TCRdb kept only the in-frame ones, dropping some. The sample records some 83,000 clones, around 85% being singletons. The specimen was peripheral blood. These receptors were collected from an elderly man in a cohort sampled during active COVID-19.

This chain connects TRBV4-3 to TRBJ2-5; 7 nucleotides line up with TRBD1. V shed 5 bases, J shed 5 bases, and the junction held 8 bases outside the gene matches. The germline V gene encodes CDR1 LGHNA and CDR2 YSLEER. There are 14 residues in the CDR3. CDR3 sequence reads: CASSLRTGGETQYF. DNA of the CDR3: TGCGCCAGCAGCTTGCGGACAGGCGGGGAGACCCAGTACTTC.

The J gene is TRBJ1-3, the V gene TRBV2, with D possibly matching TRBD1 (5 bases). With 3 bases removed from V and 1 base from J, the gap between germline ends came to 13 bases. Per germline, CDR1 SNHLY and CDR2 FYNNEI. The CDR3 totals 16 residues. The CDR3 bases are TGTGCCAGCAGTGATGATGGGGCAGTTTCTGGAAACACCATATATTTT. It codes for CASSDDGAVSGNTIYF. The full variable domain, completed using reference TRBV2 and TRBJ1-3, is EPEVTQTPSHQVTQMGQEVILRCVPISNHLYFYWYRQILGQKVEFLVSFYNNEISEKSEIFDDQFSVERPDGSNFTLKIRSTKLEDSAMYFCASSDDGAVSGNTIYFGEGSWLTVV.

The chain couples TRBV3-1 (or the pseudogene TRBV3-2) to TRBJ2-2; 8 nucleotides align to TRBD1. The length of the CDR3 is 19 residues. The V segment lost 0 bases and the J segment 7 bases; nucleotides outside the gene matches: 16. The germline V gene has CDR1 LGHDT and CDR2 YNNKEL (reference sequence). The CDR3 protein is CASSQDWSGGYQMGGELFF. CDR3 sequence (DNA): TGTGCCAGCAGCCAAGATTGGTCAGGGGGCTACCAAATGGGCGGGGAGCTGTTTTTT.

The CDR3 region has the DNA TGTGCCAGCAGTGACACGGGACTAGCGGGACCCGGCTCCTACGAGCAGTACGTC. Translation gives CASSDTGLAGPGSYEQYV. This chain links TRBV6-4 with TRBJ2-7, with 13 nucleotides matching TRBD2. CDR3 length equals 18 residues. The V gene end was trimmed by 2 bases and the J gene end by 0 bases; junction bases not matched to a gene: 7. CDR1 MRHNA and CDR2 SNTAGT come from the germline V gene.

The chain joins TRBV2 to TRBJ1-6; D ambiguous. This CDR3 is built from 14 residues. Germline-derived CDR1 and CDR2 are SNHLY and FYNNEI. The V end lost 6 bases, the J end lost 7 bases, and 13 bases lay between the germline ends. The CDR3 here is CASSPEVKNSPLHF. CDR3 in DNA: TGTGCCAGCAGCCCAGAGGTGAAGAATTCACCCCTCCACTTT. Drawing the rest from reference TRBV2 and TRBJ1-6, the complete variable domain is EPEVTQTPSHQVTQMGQEVILRCVPISNHLYFYWYRQILGQKVEFLVSFYNNEISEKSEIFDDQFSVERPDGSNFTLKIRSTKLEDSAMYFCASSPEVKNSPLHFGNGTRLTVT.

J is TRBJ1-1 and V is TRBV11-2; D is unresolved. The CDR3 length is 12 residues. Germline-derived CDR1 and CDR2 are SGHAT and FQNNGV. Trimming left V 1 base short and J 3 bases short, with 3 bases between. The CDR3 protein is CASSLGDTEAFF. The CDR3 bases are TGTGCCAGCAGCTTAGGCGACACTGAAGCTTTCTTT.

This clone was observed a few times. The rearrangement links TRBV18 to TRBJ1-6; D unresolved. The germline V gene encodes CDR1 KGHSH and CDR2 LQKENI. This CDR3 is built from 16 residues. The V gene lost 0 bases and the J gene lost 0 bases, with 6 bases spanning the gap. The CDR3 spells CASSPPGSSYNSPLHF. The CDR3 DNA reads TGTGCCAGCTCACCACCTGGGAGCTCCTATAATTCACCCCTCCACTTT.

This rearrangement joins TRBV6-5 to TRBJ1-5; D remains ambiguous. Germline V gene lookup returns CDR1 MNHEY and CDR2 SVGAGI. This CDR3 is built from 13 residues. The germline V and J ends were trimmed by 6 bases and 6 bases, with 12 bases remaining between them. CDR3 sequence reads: CASRATGIQPQHF. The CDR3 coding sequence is TGTGCCAGCAGGGCCACGGGAATTCAGCCCCAGCATTTT.

The CDR3 coding sequence is TGTGCCAGCAGCCAAAGAGACAGGGCATCTAATGAAAAACTGTTTTTT. This codes for CASSQRDRASNEKLFF. The chain links TRBV3-1 (or the pseudogene TRBV3-2) to TRBJ1-4; TRBD1 matches at 7 bases. This CDR3 is built from 16 residues. V gave up 2 bases and J gave up 3 bases; unmatched junction bases: 6. The V gene's germline CDR1 is LGHDT and CDR2 YNNKEL (reference sequence).

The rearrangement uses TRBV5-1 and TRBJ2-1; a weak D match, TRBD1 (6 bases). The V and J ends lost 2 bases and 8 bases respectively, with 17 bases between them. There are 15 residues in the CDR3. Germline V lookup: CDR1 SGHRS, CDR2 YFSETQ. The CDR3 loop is CASSLQGASLHEQFF. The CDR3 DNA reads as TGCGCCAGCAGCTTACAGGGAGCGAGCCTCCATGAGCAGTTCTTC.

This chain's CDR3 is CASRMNRNTIYF. CDR3 bases: TGTGCCAGCAGGATGAACAGGAACACCATATATTTT. The chain links TRBV12-3 or TRBV12-4 to TRBJ1-3; maybe TRBD1 (5 bases). V lost 6 bases and J lost 7, with 10 bases in between. The CDR3 loop spans 12 amino acids.